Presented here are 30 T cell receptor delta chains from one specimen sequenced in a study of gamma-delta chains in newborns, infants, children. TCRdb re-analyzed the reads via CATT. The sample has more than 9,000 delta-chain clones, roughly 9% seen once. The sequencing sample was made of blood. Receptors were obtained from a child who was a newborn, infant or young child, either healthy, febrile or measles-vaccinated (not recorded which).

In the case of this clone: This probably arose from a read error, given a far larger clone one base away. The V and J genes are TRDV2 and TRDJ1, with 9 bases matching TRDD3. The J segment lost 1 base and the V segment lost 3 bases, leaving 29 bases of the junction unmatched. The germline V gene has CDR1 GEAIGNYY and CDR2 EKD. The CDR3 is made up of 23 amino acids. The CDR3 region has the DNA TGTGCCTGTGACGCCCTAGGGAATCTACAAACGCCTCGGGGGATACCGGTCACCGATAAACTCATCTTT. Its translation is CACDALGNLQTPRGIPVTDKLIF.

CDR3 sequence reads: CACDTVTGGSRAEVSWDTRQMFF. CDR3 nucleotide sequence: TGTGCCTGTGACACCGTTACTGGGGGATCCCGAGCTGAGGTTTCCTGGGACACCCGACAGATGTTTTTC. The genes are TRDV2 and TRDJ3, with 10 bases aligning to TRDD3. The CDR3 runs 23 residues. The V gene end was trimmed by 0 bases and the J gene end by 1 base; junction bases not matched to a gene: 17. Germline CDR1 reads GEAIGNYY; CDR2 reads EKD.

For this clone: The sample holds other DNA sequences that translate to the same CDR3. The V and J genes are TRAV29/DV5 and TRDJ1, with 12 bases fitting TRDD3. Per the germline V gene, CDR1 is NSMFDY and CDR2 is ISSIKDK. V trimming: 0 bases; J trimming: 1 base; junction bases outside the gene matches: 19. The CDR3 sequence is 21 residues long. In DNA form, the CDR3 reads TGTGCAGCAAGCGAGGGCCTTCCTAATTACTGGGGGATACCCGGCACCGATAAACTCATCTTT. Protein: CAASEGLPNYWGIPGTDKLIF.

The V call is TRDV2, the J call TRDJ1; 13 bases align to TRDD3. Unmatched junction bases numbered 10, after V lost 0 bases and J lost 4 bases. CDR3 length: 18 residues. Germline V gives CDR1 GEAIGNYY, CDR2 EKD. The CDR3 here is CACDTVPTGGYGSDKLIF. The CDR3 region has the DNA TGTGCCTGTGACACCGTCCCGACTGGGGGATACGGGAGCGATAAACTCATCTTT.

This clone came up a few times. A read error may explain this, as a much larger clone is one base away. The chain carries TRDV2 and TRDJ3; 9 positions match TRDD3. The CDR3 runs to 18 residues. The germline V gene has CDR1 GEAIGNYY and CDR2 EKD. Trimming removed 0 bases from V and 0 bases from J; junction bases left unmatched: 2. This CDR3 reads CACDTNWGSSWDTRQMFF. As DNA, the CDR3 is TGTGCCTGTGACACCAACTGGGGGAGCTCCTGGGACACCCGACAGATGTTTTTC.

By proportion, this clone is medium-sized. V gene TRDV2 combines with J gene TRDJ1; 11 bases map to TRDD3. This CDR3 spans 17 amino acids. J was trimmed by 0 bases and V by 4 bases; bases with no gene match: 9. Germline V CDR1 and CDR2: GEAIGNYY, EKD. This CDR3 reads CACDFVLGDINTDKLIF. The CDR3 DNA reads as TGTGCCTGTGATTTCGTACTGGGGGATATAAACACCGATAAACTCATCTTT.

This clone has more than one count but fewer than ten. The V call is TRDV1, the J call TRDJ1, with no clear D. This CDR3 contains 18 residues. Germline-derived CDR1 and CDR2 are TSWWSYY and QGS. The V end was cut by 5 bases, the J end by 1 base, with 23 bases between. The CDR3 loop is CALGPQLTSPHGTDKLIF. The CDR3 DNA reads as TGTGCTCTTGGGCCGCAATTGACCTCTCCCCACGGCACCGATAAACTCATCTTT.

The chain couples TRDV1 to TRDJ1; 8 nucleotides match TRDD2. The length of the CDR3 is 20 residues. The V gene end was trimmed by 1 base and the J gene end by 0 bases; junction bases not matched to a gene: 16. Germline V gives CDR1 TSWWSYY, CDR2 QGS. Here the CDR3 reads CALGEPSYEYPVSYTDKLIF. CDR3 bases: TGTGCTCTTGGGGAACCTTCCTACGAGTACCCGGTATCGTACACCGATAAACTCATCTTT.

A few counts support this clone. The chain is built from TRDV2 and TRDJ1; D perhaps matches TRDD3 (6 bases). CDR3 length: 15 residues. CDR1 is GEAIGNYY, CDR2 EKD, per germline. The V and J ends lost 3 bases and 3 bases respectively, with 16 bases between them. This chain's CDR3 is CACDPWGPRPDKLIF. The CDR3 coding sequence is TGTGCCTGTGACCCCTGGGGCCCGAGACCCGATAAACTCATCTTT.

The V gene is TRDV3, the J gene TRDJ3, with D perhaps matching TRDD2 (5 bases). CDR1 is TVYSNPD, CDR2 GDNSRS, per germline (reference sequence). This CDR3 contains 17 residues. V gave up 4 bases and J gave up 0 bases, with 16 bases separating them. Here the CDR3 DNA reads TGTGCCTCACCCTACCGGAGCCGCTCCTGGGACACCCGACAGATGTTTTTC. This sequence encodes CASPYRSRSWDTRQMFF. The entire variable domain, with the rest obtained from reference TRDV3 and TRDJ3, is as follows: CDKVTQSSPDQTVASGSEVVLLCTYDTVYSNPDLFWYRIRPDYSFQFVFYGDNSRSEGADFTQGRFSVKHILTQKAFHLVISPVRTEDSATYYCASPYRSRSWDTRQMFFGTGIKLFVEP.

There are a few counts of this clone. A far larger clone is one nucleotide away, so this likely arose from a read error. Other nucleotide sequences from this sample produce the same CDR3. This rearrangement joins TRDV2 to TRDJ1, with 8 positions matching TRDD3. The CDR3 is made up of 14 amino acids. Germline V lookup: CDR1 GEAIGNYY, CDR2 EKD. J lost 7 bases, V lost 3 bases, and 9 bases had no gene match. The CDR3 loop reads CACDPLGDRAKLIF. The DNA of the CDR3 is TGTGCCTGTGACCCCCTGGGGGACCGGGCTAAACTCATCTTT.

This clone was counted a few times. The DNA for the CDR3 is TGTGCCTGTGACACCCTGGGGGCGAGCGATAAACTCATCTTT. Protein sequence: CACDTLGASDKLIF. This chain uses TRDV2 with TRDJ1, with 7 nucleotides matching TRDD3. J lost 4 bases, V lost 0 bases, and 4 bases had no gene match. Germline V gene sequence: CDR1 GEAIGNYY, CDR2 EKD. This CDR3 comprises 14 residues.

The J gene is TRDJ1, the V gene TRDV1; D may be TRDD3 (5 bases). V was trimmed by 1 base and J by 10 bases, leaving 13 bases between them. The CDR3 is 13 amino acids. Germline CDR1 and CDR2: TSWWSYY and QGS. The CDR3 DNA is TGTGCTCTTGGGGAACGCTCCCCCCTGGGACTCATCTTT. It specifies CALGERSPLGLIF.

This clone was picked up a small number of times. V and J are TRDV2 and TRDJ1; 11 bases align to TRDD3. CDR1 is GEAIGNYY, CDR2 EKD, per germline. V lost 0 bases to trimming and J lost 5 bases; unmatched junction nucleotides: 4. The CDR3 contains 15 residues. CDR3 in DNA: TGTGCCTGTGACACCTTACTGGGGGATATGGATAAACTCATCTTT. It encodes CACDTLLGDMDKLIF.

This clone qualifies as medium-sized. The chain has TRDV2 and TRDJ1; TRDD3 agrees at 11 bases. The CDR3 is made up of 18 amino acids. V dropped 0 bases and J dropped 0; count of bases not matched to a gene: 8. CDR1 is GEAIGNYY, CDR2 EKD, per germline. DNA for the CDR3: TGTGCCTGTGACACCCTTGGTGGGGGATACGGGGACACCGATAAACTCATCTTT. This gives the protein CACDTLGGGYGDTDKLIF.

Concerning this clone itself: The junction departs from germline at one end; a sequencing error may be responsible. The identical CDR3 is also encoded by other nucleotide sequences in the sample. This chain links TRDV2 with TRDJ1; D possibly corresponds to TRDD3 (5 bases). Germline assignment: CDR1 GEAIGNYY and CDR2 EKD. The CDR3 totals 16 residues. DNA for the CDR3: TGTGCCTGCGACACCGTTGGGGACCCCAGTGAAGGTAAACTCATCTTT. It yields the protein CACDTVGDPSEGKLIF.

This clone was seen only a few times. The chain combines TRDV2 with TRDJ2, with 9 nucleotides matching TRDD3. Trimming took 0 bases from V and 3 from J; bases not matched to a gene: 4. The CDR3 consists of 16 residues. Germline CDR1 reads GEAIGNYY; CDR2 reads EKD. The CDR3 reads CACDTLLGEMTAQLFF. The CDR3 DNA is TGTGCCTGTGACACCCTACTGGGGGAGATGACAGCACAACTCTTCTTT.

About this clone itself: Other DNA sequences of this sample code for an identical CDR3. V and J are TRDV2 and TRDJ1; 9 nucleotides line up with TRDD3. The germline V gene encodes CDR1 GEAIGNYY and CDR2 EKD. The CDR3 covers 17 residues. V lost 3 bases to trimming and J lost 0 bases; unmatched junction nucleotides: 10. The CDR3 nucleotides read TGTGCCTGTGACCCTCTCGGGGATACGCGAAACACCGATAAACTCATCTTT. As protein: CACDPLGDTRNTDKLIF.

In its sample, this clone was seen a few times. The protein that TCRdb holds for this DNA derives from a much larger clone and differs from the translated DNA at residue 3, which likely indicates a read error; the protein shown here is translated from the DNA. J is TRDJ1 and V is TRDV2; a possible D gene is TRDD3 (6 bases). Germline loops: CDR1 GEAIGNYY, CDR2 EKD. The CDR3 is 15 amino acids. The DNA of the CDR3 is TGTGCCCGTGACACTTTGGGGATGAACACCGATAAACTCATCTTT. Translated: CARDTLGMNTDKLIF.

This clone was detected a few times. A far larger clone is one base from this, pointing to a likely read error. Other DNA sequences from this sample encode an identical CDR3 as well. The CDR3 DNA is TGTGCCTGTGACACCTGGGGGACAGCACAGCTCTTCTTT. It encodes CACDTWGTAQLFF. V usage is TRDV2 and J usage is TRDJ2; 7 bases fit TRDD3. The CDR3 has 13 residues. Germline loops: CDR1 GEAIGNYY, CDR2 EKD.

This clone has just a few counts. The CDR3 nucleotides are TGTGCCTGTGACTTCGTACTGGGGGATACCGGCAGCTCCTGGGACACCCGACAGATGTTTTTC. Amino acid sequence: CACDFVLGDTGSSWDTRQMFF. This rearrangement joins TRDV2 to TRDJ3, with TRDD3 matching over 12 bases. Germline CDR1 is GEAIGNYY and CDR2 is EKD. The CDR3 extends over 21 amino acids. V trimming: 3 bases; J trimming: 0 bases; junction bases outside the gene matches: 11.

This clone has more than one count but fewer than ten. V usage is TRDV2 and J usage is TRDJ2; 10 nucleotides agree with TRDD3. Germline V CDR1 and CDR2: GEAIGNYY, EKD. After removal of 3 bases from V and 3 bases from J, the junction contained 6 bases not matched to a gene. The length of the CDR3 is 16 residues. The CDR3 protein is CACDVPGDTLTAQLFF. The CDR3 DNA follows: TGTGCCTGTGACGTACCGGGGGATACGCTGACAGCACAACTCTTCTTT.

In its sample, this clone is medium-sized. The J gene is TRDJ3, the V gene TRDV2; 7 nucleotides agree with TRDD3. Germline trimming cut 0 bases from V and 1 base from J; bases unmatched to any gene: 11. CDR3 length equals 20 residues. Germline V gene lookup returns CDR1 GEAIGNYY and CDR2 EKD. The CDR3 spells CACDTGWGTAGSWDTRQMFF. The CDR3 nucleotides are TGTGCCTGTGACACCGGATGGGGGACCGCCGGGTCCTGGGACACCCGACAGATGTTTTTC.

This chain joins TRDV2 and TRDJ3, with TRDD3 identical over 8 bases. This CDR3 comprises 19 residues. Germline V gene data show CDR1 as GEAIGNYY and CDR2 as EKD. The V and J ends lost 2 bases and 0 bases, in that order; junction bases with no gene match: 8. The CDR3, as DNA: TGTGCCTGTGACAAAGTACTGGGGGCCAGCTCCTGGGACACCCGACAGATGTTTTTC. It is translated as CACDKVLGASSWDTRQMFF.

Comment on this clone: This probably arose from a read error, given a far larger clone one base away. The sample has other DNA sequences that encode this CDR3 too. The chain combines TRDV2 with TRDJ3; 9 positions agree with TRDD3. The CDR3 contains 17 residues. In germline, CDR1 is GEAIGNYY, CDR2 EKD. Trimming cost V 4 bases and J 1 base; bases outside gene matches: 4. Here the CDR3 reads CACDSTGGSWDTRQMFF. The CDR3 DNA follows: TGTGCCTGTGATAGTACTGGGGGATCCTGGGACACCCGACAGATGTTTTTC.

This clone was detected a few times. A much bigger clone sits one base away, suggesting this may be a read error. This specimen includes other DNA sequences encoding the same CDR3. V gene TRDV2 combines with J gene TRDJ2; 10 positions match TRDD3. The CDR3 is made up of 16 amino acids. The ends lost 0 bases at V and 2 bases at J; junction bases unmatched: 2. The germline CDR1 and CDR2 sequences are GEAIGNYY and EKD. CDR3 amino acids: CACDTVGDTLTAQLFF. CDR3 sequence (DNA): TGTGCCTGTGACACCGTGGGGGATACATTGACAGCACAACTCTTCTTT.

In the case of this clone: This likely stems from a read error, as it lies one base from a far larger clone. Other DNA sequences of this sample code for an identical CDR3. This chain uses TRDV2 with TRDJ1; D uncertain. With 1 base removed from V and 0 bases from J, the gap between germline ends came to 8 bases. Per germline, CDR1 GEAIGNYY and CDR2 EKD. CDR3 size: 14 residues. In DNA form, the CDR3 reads TGTGCCTGTGACACGTTACTATACACCGATAAACTCATCTTT. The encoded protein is CACDTLLYTDKLIF.

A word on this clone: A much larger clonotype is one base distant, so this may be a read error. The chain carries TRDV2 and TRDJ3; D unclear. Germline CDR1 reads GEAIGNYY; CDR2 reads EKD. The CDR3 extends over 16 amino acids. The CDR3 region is CACDTVYSSDTRHMFF. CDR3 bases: TGTGCCTGTGACACCGTATACAGCTCCGACACCCGACATATGTTTTTC.

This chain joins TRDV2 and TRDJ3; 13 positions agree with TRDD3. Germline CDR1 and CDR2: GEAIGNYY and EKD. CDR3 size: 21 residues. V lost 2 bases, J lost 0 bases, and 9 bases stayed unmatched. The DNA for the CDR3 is TGTGCCTGTGACAGTACTGGGGGATACGGTATAAGCTCCTGGGACACCCGACAGATGTTTTTC. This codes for CACDSTGGYGISSWDTRQMFF.

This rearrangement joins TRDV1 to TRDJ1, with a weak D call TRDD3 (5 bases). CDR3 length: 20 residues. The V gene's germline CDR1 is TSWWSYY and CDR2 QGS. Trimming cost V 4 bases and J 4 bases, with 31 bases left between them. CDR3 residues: CALGGRLLHHAVGGIDKLIF. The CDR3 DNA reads TGTGCTCTTGGGGGGAGACTGTTACACCATGCTGTAGGGGGTATCGATAAACTCATCTTT.